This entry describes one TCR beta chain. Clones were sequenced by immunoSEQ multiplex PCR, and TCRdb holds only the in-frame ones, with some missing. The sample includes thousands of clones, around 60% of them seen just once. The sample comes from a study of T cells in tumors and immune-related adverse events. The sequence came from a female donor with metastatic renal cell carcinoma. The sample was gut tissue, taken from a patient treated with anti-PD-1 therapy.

The CDR3 spells CASSADRGRDEAFF. The CDR3 coding sequence is TGTGCCAGCAGTGCGGACAGGGGGCGTGATGAAGCTTTCTTT. The chain combines TRBV6-1 with TRBJ1-1, with 11 bases that match TRBD1. Unmatched junction bases numbered 5, after V lost 4 bases and J lost 7 bases. The CDR3 spans 14 residues. The germline V gene encodes CDR1 MNHNS and CDR2 SASEGT.